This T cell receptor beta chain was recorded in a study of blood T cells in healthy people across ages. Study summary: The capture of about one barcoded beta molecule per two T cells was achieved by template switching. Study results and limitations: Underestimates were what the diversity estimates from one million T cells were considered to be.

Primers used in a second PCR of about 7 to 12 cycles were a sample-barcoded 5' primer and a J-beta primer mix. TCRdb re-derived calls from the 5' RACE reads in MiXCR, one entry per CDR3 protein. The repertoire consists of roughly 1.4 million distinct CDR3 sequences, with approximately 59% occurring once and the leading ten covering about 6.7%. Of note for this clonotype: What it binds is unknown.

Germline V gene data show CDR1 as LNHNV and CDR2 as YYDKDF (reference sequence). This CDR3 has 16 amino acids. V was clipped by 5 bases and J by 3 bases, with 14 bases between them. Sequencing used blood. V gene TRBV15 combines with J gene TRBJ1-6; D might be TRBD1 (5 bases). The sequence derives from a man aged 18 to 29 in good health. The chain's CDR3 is CATSARGQGYNSPLHF. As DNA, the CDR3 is TGTGCCACCAGCGCGAGAGGTCAGGGCTATAATTCACCCCTCCACTTT.